Listed here are 27 T cell receptor beta chains from one sample, sequenced in a study of T cell clonality in common variable immunodeficiency. Sequencing used immunoSEQ multiplex PCR; TCRdb keeps in-frame clones, though not all of them. There are around 57,000 clones in the sample, none observed a single time. Sequences were obtained from peripheral blood mononuclear cells. These receptors were taken from a person aged 18 to 70 in good health.

This clone showed up many times. Read coverage stops 3 residues before the CDR3 terminus; the germline J gene supplies the remainder. The V gene is TRBV5-1, the J gene TRBJ2-3; 9 nucleotides agree with TRBD2. V shed 0 bases, J shed 6 bases, and the junction held 8 bases outside the gene matches. Germline lookup yields CDR1 SGHRS and CDR2 YFSETQ. There are 16 residues in the CDR3. The CDR3 here is CASSLVGLAGADTQYF. The DNA read from the CDR3 is TGCGCCAGCAGCTTGGTTGGGTTAGCGGGAGCGGATACG.

This clone was seen ten or more times. Read sequence stops 3 residues before the CDR3 end, and the germline J gene provides the missing end. The J gene is TRBJ1-1, the V gene TRBV7-3; D remains ambiguous. From germline, CDR1 is SGHTA and CDR2 FQGTGA. The CDR3 extends over 13 amino acids. V dropped 1 base and J dropped 6 bases, with 9 bases sitting between them. The CDR3 loop reads CASSLSSGAEAFF. The CDR3 DNA, read in part, is TGTGCCAGCAGCTTAAGTTCCGGGGCTGAA.

At least ten counts were recorded for this clone. The missing CDR3 end, 3 residues past where the read stops, is filled in from the germline J gene. The chain joins TRBV20-1 to TRBJ2-7, with 9 nucleotides matching TRBD2. The V segment lost 6 bases and the J segment 5 bases; nucleotides outside the gene matches: 11. CDR3 size: 14 residues. Germline CDR1 DFQATT, CDR2 SNEGSKA (reference sequence). CDR3 region: CSAPVAGGPDEQYF. The sequenced part of the CDR3 DNA is TGCAGTGCCCCCGTGGCGGGAGGGCCAGACGAG.

This clone was detected ten times or more. The CDR3 end is not reached by the read, which stops 3 residues before it; the germline J gene fills it in. This rearrangement joins TRBV20-1 to TRBJ2-2; 8 bases are a match to TRBD1. CDR3 size: 16 residues. The V gene's germline CDR1 is DFQATT and CDR2 SNEGSKA (reference sequence). J gave up 5 bases and V 0 bases, and 8 bases lay outside the gene matches. The CDR3: CSARDPRQGLTGELFF. The sequenced part of the CDR3 DNA is TGCAGTGCTAGAGATCCCCGACAGGGGTTGACCGGGGAG.

This clone was detected a few times. The sequenced fragment ends 3 residues before the CDR3 boundary, so the rest is inferred from the germline J gene. The chain uses TRBV19 and TRBJ1-5; the D is unclear. The CDR3 contains 16 residues. The V end was cut by 0 bases, the J end by 1 base, with 10 bases between. Germline-derived CDR1 and CDR2 are LNHDA and SQIVND (reference sequence). The CDR3 spells CASSIDEGWSNQPQHF. The CDR3 DNA, read in part, is TGTGCCAGTAGTATAGACGAGGGCTGGAGCAATCAGCCC.

This clone was observed many times. The CDR3 end lies 3 residues beyond the end of the read and is filled in from the germline J gene. V and J are TRBV19 and TRBJ2-5; 10 positions match TRBD2. CDR1 is LNHDA, CDR2 SQIVND, per germline (reference sequence). There are 15 residues in the CDR3. The J segment lost 5 bases and the V segment lost 3 bases, leaving 6 bases of the junction unmatched. The covered CDR3 bases are TGTGCCAGTAGTATGTCTAGCGGGAGTTGGGAGACC. It translates to CASSMSSGSWET. The whole CDR3 sequence reads CASSMSSGSWETQYF.

This clone has ten or more counts. The missing CDR3 end, 3 residues past where the read stops, is filled in from the germline J gene. The gene calls are TRBV28 and TRBJ2-1; TRBD2 matches 7 bases. With 4 bases clipped from V and 9 bases from J, the junction kept 3 bases outside the gene matches. This CDR3 contains 12 residues. Germline CDR1 is MDHEN and CDR2 is SYDVKM. CDR3: CASSSLAGEQFF. The sequenced part of the CDR3 DNA is TGTGCCAGCAGTTCCTTAGCGGGTGAG.

This clone was observed at least ten times. Sequencing ends 3 residues short of the CDR3 end; the germline J gene provides the rest. The chain uses TRBV20-1 and TRBJ2-5; TRBD2 is a possible D gene (5 bases). This CDR3 region has 14 residues. V was cut by 0 bases and J by 1 base, with 9 bases left in between. The germline CDR1 and CDR2 sequences are DFQATT and SNEGSKA (reference sequence). The covered CDR3 bases are TGCAGTGCTAGAGATAGGAGCGGCCAAGAGACC. It encodes CSARDRSGQET. The full CDR3 is CSARDRSGQETQYF.

Many counts were recorded for this clone. Sequencing ends 3 residues short of the CDR3 end; the germline J gene provides the rest. V and J are TRBV20-1 and TRBJ1-2, with D possibly being TRBD1 (5 bases). The V and J ends lost 1 base and 1 base respectively, with 7 bases between them. The CDR3 runs to 13 residues. Germline assignment: CDR1 DFQATT and CDR2 SNEGSKA (reference sequence). The sequenced CDR3 bases are TGCAGTGCTAGAGTCGGGGGTAACTATGGC. Translating gives CSARVGGNYG. The entire CDR3 sequence reads CSARVGGNYGYTF.

This clone was observed at least ten times. The read ends 3 residues shy of where the CDR3 ends; the end is completed using the germline J gene. This chain joins TRBV5-6 and TRBJ1-2; weak D call: TRBD1 (5 bases). CDR3 length equals 15 residues. V was trimmed by 3 bases and J by 3 bases, leaving 15 bases between them. The germline V gene has CDR1 SGHDT and CDR2 YYEEEE. This chain's CDR3 is CASSWGPGDDYGYTF. The part of the CDR3 DNA that was read is TGTGCCAGCAGCTGGGGACCGGGGGACGACTATGGC.

In this sample, this clone turned up many times. The read comes to an end 3 residues before the CDR3 does, leaving the germline J gene to fill in the end. The V and J genes are TRBV6-2 or TRBV6-3 and TRBJ1-5; the D gene is possibly TRBD1 (5 bases). Trimming pared 1 base from V and 8 bases from J, leaving 12 bases between. The CDR3 extends over 14 amino acids. Germline CDR1 MNHEY, CDR2 SVGEGT. CDR3 protein: CASSYLGGEEPQHF. The CDR3 bases that were read are TGTGCCAGCAGTTACTTGGGAGGGGAAGAGCCC.

Many counts were recorded for this clone. Read coverage stops 3 residues before the CDR3 terminus; the germline J gene supplies the remainder. This sequence joins TRBV4-2 and TRBJ2-7; tentatively, D is TRBD2 (6 bases). Trimming shortened V by 1 base and J by 0 bases, and 10 bases separated the two germline ends. Germline values: CDR1 LGHNA, CDR2 YNFKEQ. This CDR3 is 15 amino acids long. CDR3 in amino acids: CASSQGGESSYEQYF. CDR3 bases read: TGTGCCAGCAGCCAAGGGGGGGAGAGCTCCTACGAG.

This clone was found many times. Read sequence stops 3 residues before the CDR3 end, and the germline J gene provides the missing end. The chain couples TRBV5-4 to TRBJ1-4; weak D call: TRBD1 (6 bases). This CDR3 has 14 residues. Germline values: CDR1 SGHNT, CDR2 YYREEE (reference sequence). Trimming shortened V by 4 bases and J by 6 bases, and 13 bases separated the two germline ends. Partial CDR3 DNA: TGTGCCAGCAGCGCTGGGACAAGATATGAAAAA. Translation: CASSAGTRYEK. The entire CDR3 sequence reads CASSAGTRYEKLFF.

This clone appeared many times. The CDR3 goes on 3 residues after the read ends, and that part is filled in from the germline J gene. This rearrangement joins TRBV6-1 to TRBJ2-1, with 9 bases identical to TRBD2. Germline values: CDR1 MNHNS, CDR2 SASEGT. This CDR3 is 15 amino acids long. Trimming took 2 bases from V and 8 from J; bases not matched to a gene: 7. The CDR3 sequence is CASSELHGTSYEQFF. The sequenced part of the CDR3 DNA is TGTGCCAGCAGTGAATTACATGGGACTAGCTATGAG.

This clone was found a few times. Read sequence stops 3 residues before the CDR3 end, and the germline J gene provides the missing end. Other DNA sequences from this sample encode an identical CDR3 as well. V usage is TRBV19 and J usage is TRBJ1-2; possibly TRBD1 for D (5 bases). The CDR3 runs to 12 residues. Germline V gene data show CDR1 as LNHDA and CDR2 as SQIVND (reference sequence). The CDR3 bases that were read are TGTGCCAGTAGTCGACAGTCCAATGAC. Amino acids: CASSRQSND. The whole CDR3 protein reads CASSRQSNDYTF.

This clone is termed large. The sequenced fragment ends 3 residues before the CDR3 boundary, so the rest is inferred from the germline J gene. The rearrangement uses TRBV6-4 and TRBJ2-3; tentatively, D is TRBD2 (6 bases). Germline-derived CDR1 and CDR2 are MRHNA and SNTAGT. This CDR3 spans 14 amino acids. Trimming cost V 5 bases and J 3 bases, with 12 bases left between them. The CDR3 sequence is CASSPGLETDTQYF. The DNA read from the CDR3 is TGTGCCAGCAGTCCGGGACTCGAGACAGATACG.

This clone was seen repeatedly, ten times or more. The observed sequence ends 3 residues before the CDR3 terminus, with the missing tail filled in from the germline J gene. This rearrangement joins TRBV20-1 to TRBJ2-1; the D gene is possibly TRBD1 (5 bases). Germline lookup yields CDR1 DFQATT and CDR2 SNEGSKA (reference sequence). Trimming took 6 bases from V and 8 from J, leaving 14 bases between them. The length of the CDR3 is 12 residues. Partial CDR3 DNA: TGCAGTGCGCCCTCTGACAGAGATGAG. It is translated as CSAPSDRDE. The full-length CDR3 reads as CSAPSDRDEQFF.

This clone was detected many times. The read stops 3 residues short of the end of the CDR3; the missing end is completed from the germline J gene. This chain uses TRBV5-1 with TRBJ2-7; TRBD2 matches at 7 bases. CDR3 length: 15 residues. In germline, CDR1 is SGHRS, CDR2 YFSETQ. Trimming cost V 1 base and J 0 bases; bases outside gene matches: 4. CDR3 residues: CASSLSSGVSYEQYF. Partial CDR3 DNA: TGCGCCAGCAGCTTGTCCAGCGGGGTCTCCTACGAG.

This clone was recorded many times. The sequence runs out 3 residues before the end of the CDR3; the remainder is reconstructed from the germline J gene. The gene calls are TRBV7-9 and TRBJ1-5; D gene ambiguous. This CDR3 is 15 amino acids long. V was pared by 2 bases and J by 2 bases, with 10 bases between. Per the germline V gene, CDR1 is SEHNR and CDR2 is FQNEAQ (reference sequence). This CDR3 is CASSLSLQGNQPQHF. The DNA read from the CDR3 is TGTGCCAGCAGCTTATCGTTGCAGGGCAATCAGCCC. The complete variable domain, with remaining parts taken from reference TRBV7-9 and TRBJ1-5, reads DTGVSQNPRHKITKRGQNVTFRCDPISEHNRLYWYRQTLGQGPEFLTYFQNEAQLEKSRLLSDRFSAERPKGSFSTLEIQRTEQGDSAMYLCASSLSLQGNQPQHFGDGTRLSIL.

In its sample, this clone was seen many times. Read sequence stops 3 residues before the CDR3 end, and the germline J gene provides the missing end. The chain uses TRBV29-1 and TRBJ2-3; 9 positions match TRBD2. Trimming took 8 bases from V and 3 from J; bases not matched to a gene: 15. The CDR3 has 16 amino acids. CDR1 SQVTM and CDR2 ANQGSEA come from the germline V gene. CDR3 DNA, as far as it was read: TGCAGCCCTAGGGGGATAGCGGGAGATAAGACAGATACG. Its protein is CSPRGIAGDKTDT. The full CDR3 protein reads CSPRGIAGDKTDTQYF.

As for this clone: The missing CDR3 end, 3 residues past where the read stops, is filled in from the germline J gene. The genes are TRBV6-4 and TRBJ2-1; 11 bases line up with TRBD2. CDR1 MRHNA and CDR2 SNTAGT come from the germline V gene. With 2 bases clipped from V and 3 bases from J, the junction kept 0 bases outside the gene matches. This CDR3 is built from 15 residues. The CDR3 protein is CASSDGTSGYNEQFF. The sequenced part of the CDR3 DNA is TGTGCCAGCAGTGACGGGACTAGCGGCTACAATGAG.

This clone showed up many times. The read falls 3 residues short of the CDR3 end, and the missing part is taken from the germline J gene. This rearrangement joins TRBV6-1 to TRBJ1-5; no clear D gene. V was pared by 3 bases and J by 7 bases, with 10 bases between. The CDR3 has 13 residues. CDR1 and CDR2 (germline): MNHNS, SASEGT. CDR3 amino acids: CASSDAGWQPQHF. The CDR3 bases that were read are TGTGCCAGCAGTGACGCCGGTTGGCAGCCC.

This clone was counted ten times or more. The CDR3 extends 3 residues past the end of the read, so its final part is completed from the germline J gene. The chain combines TRBV5-1 with TRBJ1-1, with 9 bases identical to TRBD1. This CDR3 contains 14 residues. The germline V gene encodes CDR1 SGHRS and CDR2 YFSETQ. The J segment lost 3 bases and the V segment lost 0 bases, leaving 0 bases of the junction unmatched. The sequenced CDR3 bases are TGCGCCAGCAGCTTGGGGACAGGGGACACTGAA. Translation: CASSLGTGDTE. The complete CDR3 protein is CASSLGTGDTEAFF.

This clone was seen ten or more times. The sequence runs out 3 residues before the end of the CDR3; the remainder is reconstructed from the germline J gene. The rearrangement uses TRBV19 and TRBJ1-3; unclear D gene. The ends were cut back, 3 bases at V and 0 bases at J, with 6 bases in the middle. Germline loops: CDR1 LNHDA, CDR2 SQIVND (reference sequence). The length of the CDR3 is 14 residues. The DNA read from the CDR3 is TGTGCCAGTAGTATCCAGGACTCTGGAAACACC. Its protein is CASSIQDSGNT. The entire CDR3 is CASSIQDSGNTIYF.

This clone has ten or more counts. The read finishes 3 residues shy of the CDR3 end, and the germline J gene is used to complete it. The chain carries TRBV6-2 or TRBV6-3 and TRBJ2-1; D is unresolved. The V gene's germline CDR1 is MNHEY and CDR2 SVGEGT. V lost 6 bases to trimming and J lost 1 base, with 10 bases between them. This CDR3 is built from 14 residues. The covered CDR3 bases are TGTGCCAGCAGCTTACAGAGGTCCTACAATGAG. It specifies CASSLQRSYNE. The entire CDR3 reads CASSLQRSYNEQFF.

This clone was picked up many times. The read comes to an end 3 residues before the CDR3 does, leaving the germline J gene to fill in the end. The chain links TRBV28 to TRBJ2-7; 7 bases align to TRBD1. The CDR3 is 15 amino acids. Looked up from germline, CDR1 is MDHEN and CDR2 is SYDVKM. Unmatched junction bases numbered 9, after V lost 4 bases and J lost 3 bases. CDR3 bases read: TGTGCCAGCAGTTCAACCGGGACAGCCCTCTACGAG. Translation gives CASSSTGTALYE. The full CDR3 protein is CASSSTGTALYEQYF. Based on the CDR3 plus reference TRBV28 and TRBJ2-7, the full variable domain is DVKVTQSSRYLVKRTGEKVFLECVQDMDHENMFWYRQDPGLGLRLIYFSYDVKMKEKGDIPEGYSVSREKKERFSLILESASTNQTSMYLCASSSTGTALYEQYFGPGTRLTVT.

This clone showed up many times. The observed sequence ends 3 residues before the CDR3 terminus, with the missing tail filled in from the germline J gene. The V call is TRBV5-1, the J call TRBJ2-7; tentative D call: TRBD1 (6 bases). The CDR3 spans 16 residues. Germline V lookup: CDR1 SGHRS, CDR2 YFSETQ. V lost 4 bases and J lost 2, with 19 bases in between. CDR3 loop: CASSTSWGQDAYEQYF. CDR3 DNA, as far as it was read: TGCGCCAGCAGCACCTCGTGGGGACAAGACGCCTACGAG.